The present TCR beta chain was sequenced within a study of CD8 T cells in Susac syndrome. Study-level results: Only a relatively small number of individuals were included in the TCR sequencing and HLA analysis.

V lost 4 bases and J 0 bases, leaving 12 bases between the germline ends. This CDR3 is built from 15 residues. Germline loops: CDR1 LNHDA, CDR2 SQIVND (reference sequence). After extraction with the RNeasy kit, roughly 0.45 to 1 ug of the RNA was reverse transcribed using random hexamers. TCRdb used MiXCR to reprocess the immunoSEQ multiplex PCR reads, holding one entry per CDR3 protein. The table lists 140,000 to 150,000 distinct CDR3 sequences, approximately 93% of them singletons. Turning to this clonotype: Its antigen is currently unknown.

TEMRA cells were FACS-enriched, with CD8+ and CD4+ T cells isolated negatively. The chain uses TRBV19 and TRBJ1-2; weak D call: TRBD1 (6 bases). The sequencing input was CD4+ T cells from PBMCs. The origin of this receptor is a human donor in good health. DNA for the CDR3: TGTGCCAGTAGTAGAGGACAGTTGACTAACTATGGCTACACCTTC. It encodes CASSRGQLTNYGYTF.